This T cell receptor (beta chain) was captured in a study of shared clonotypes between healthy human individuals. A word on this clone: The antigen is undetermined.

Naive CD8 populations comprised CD45RO-negative cells positively selected for CCR7, excluding terminally differentiated effector memory CD45RA+ cells. Study-level points and caveats: Naive subsets tended to show greater estimated richness than memory subsets.

Trimming took 2 bases from V and 1 from J; bases not matched to a gene: 7. The CDR3 runs to 16 residues. The germline CDR1 and CDR2 sequences are SGHNT and YYREEE (reference sequence). TCRdb's copy holds only in-frame clones and misses some; the assay was immunoSEQ multiplex PCR. The sample lists about 2,200,000 clones, 93% occurring once. The specimen sequenced was naive CD8+ T cells from PBMCs. The receptor was isolated from a man aged 18 to 35 in good health. Some clones in this sample may be carry-over from other donors' samples. The chain links TRBV5-4 to TRBJ2-3; 7 bases line up with TRBD2. CDR3 in amino acids: CASSLPGLIGTDTQYF. The CDR3, as DNA: TGTGCCAGCAGCTTACCGGGACTAATTGGCACAGATACGCAGTATTTT.